This is a list of T cell receptor beta chains from one sample in a study of T cell responses to AZD1222 COVID-19 vaccine. The assay was immunoSEQ multiplex PCR, and TCRdb's table has in-frame clones only and misses some. This sample has around 130,000 clones, with about 88% found just once. The sample was peripheral blood, taken 28 days after the second AZD1222 dose. The receptors here all came from an adult who received the AZD1222 COVID-19 vaccine. CDR3s include the opening cysteine and the closing phenylalanine or tryptophan. The D gene is left open where the match is weak. Where a row states a size, it is once, few, many or the class of an expanded clone; other rows omit it.

v_gene	len	abundance	d_gene	j_gene	CDR3nt	CDR3aa
TRBV13	14	.	TRBD1	TRBJ2-5	TGTGCCAGCAGCTTTCGACAGGGCAAACAGACCCAGTACTTC	CASSFRQGKQTQYF
TRBV11-2	14	few	.	TRBJ2-4	TGTGCCAGCAGCTTAACAAGCTCCAAAAACATTCAGTACTTC	CASSLTSSKNIQYF
TRBV7-2	15	.	TRBD1	TRBJ1-1	TGTGCCAGCAGCGAGGACAGGGGGCCTGACACTGAAGCTTTCTTT	CASSEDRGPDTEAFF
TRBV7-9	14	.	TRBD2	TRBJ2-7	TGTGCCAGCAGCTCAGGACTAGCGGGGAGCGAGCAGTACTTC	CASSSGLAGSEQYF
TRBV4-2	23	once	.	TRBJ1-4	TGTGCCAGCAGCCAAACGGTACGACCCTATGGACACGGGGGCCGTCGTGCTAATGAAAAACTGTTTTTT	CASSQTVRPYGHGGRRANEKLFF
TRBV3-1/TRBV3-2	17	.	TRBD1	TRBJ1-4	TGTGCCAGCAGCCCAGCCGACAGGGGGCGAACTAATGAAAAACTGTTTTTT	CASSPADRGRTNEKLFF
TRBV29-1	12	.	.	TRBJ1-6	TGCAGCGTTGAAGGAGTCGGGGGACGTCTCCACTTT	CSVEGVGGRLHF
TRBV7-2	15	.	TRBD2	TRBJ2-7	TGTGCCAGCAGCCCTAGCGGGGGGAAAGTTTACGAGCAGTACTTC	CASSPSGGKVYEQYF
TRBV5-1	16	.	TRBD1	TRBJ1-4	TGCGCCAGCAGCTTCGGACAGGGAGGGGCTAATGAAAAACTGTTTTTT	CASSFGQGGANEKLFF
TRBV11-3	13	few	.	TRBJ2-5	TGTGCCAGCAGCCCGACTGGGAAAGAGACCCAGTACTTC	CASSPTGKETQYF
TRBV19	18	.	.	TRBJ2-5	TGTGCCAGTAGTATAGGGGGTGCGGGCAGCTTCAACCAAGAGACCCAGTACTTC	CASSIGGAGSFNQETQYF
TRBV5-1	13	.	.	TRBJ2-7	TGCGCCAGCAGCTTTGGAGGGGATTACGAGCAGTACTTC	CASSFGGDYEQYF
TRBV7-9	14	.	TRBD1	TRBJ2-7	TGTGCCAGCAGCTCGGGACAGGGCCTTTACGAGCAGTACTTC	CASSSGQGLYEQYF
TRBV28	17	.	.	TRBJ1-2	TGTGCCAGCAGTTTAAGTACAGGGCCCCCGATCCTGGATGGCTACACCTTC	CASSLSTGPPILDGYTF
TRBV15	13	.	TRBD2	TRBJ2-2	TGTGCCACCAGATTACGGGGGGCCGGGGAGCTGTTTTTT	CATRLRGAGELFF
TRBV10-2	16	.	.	TRBJ2-3	TGCGCCAGCAGTGACGTGGCGGTCTCGGCCACAGATACGCAGTATTTT	CASSDVAVSATDTQYF
TRBV6-5	13	.	.	TRBJ2-5	TGTGCCAGCCAGGGGGGTTTTTTAGAGACCCAGTACTTC	CASQGGFLETQYF
TRBV29-1	12	.	.	TRBJ2-3	TGCAGCGCTCGGGACAACACAGATACGCAGTATTTT	CSARDNTDTQYF
TRBV18	15	.	.	TRBJ2-5	TGTGCCAGCTCAAAACGGGACGGAGTTGTTGAGACCCAGTACTTC	CASSKRDGVVETQYF
TRBV6-6	15	.	.	TRBJ1-5	TGTGCCAGCATTCTCTACCGGTCCCGCAATCAGCCCCAGCATTTT	CASILYRSRNQPQHF
TRBV9	13	.	.	TRBJ1-3	TGTGCCAGCAGCGTAGGGGACGGAAACACCATATATTTT	CASSVGDGNTIYF
TRBV14	15	.	.	TRBJ1-5	TGTGCCAGCAGCCAATGGGGGGCGGGTAATCAGCCCCAGCATTTT	CASSQWGAGNQPQHF
TRBV2	12	.	.	TRBJ1-4	TGTGCCAGCCAGGCCCTCGGTGAAAAACTGTTTTTT	CASQALGEKLFF
TRBV25-1	16	once	TRBD2	TRBJ2-3	TGTGCCAGCAGTGAAGGACTAGCGAGAAGCACAGATACGCAGTATTTT	CASSEGLARSTDTQYF
TRBV6-5	14	once	TRBD1	TRBJ2-7	TGTGCCAGCAGTTACCGGGACAGGGGGTACGAGCAGTACTTC	CASSYRDRGYEQYF
TRBV28	14	.	TRBD2	TRBJ2-5	TGTGCCAGCAGTTTCTGGCGGGGGGGAGAGACCCAGTACTTC	CASSFWRGGETQYF
TRBV7-8	15	.	.	TRBJ2-7	TGTGCCAGCAGCTTAGGGCTGGAAGGTATCTACGAGCAGTACTTC	CASSLGLEGIYEQYF
TRBV4-1	15	once	.	TRBJ2-1	TGCGCCAGCAGCCACGGGTTCCTCTCCTACAATGAGCAGTTCTTC	CASSHGFLSYNEQFF
TRBV27	15	.	TRBD2	TRBJ2-5	TGTGCCAGCAGTTTATTAGCGGGGGGGCCGGAGACCCAGTACTTC	CASSLLAGGPETQYF
TRBV7-9	14	.	.	TRBJ2-7	TGTGCCAGCAGCCCCCTGTTGGTGTCCGGCGAGCAGTACTTC	CASSPLLVSGEQYF
TRBV4-3	16	once	.	TRBJ1-4	TGCGCCAGCAGCCAAGACGGGGGGCTCACTAATGAAAAACTGTTTTTT	CASSQDGGLTNEKLFF
TRBV10-3	15	.	.	TRBJ1-2	TGTGCCATCAGTGAAGCTTCCGAGCGGGGCTATGGCTACACCTTC	CAISEASERGYGYTF
TRBV19	14	once	.	TRBJ1-5	TGTGCCAGTACAACCACAGGGTACAATCAGCCCCAGCATTTT	CASTTTGYNQPQHF